This is a list of T cell receptor beta chains from one sample in a study of blood T cell repertoires in COVID-19. Measured with immunoSEQ multiplex PCR; TCRdb has only the in-frame clones, and not every one. The table shows about 210,000 clones, with 65% to 90% occurring only once. The sample was peripheral blood. The receptors shown here come from a man in his fifties or sixties with COVID-19, enrolled during active disease. Each CDR3 is given with its conserved first and last residue. Each record gives: V gene, J gene, CDR3 protein.

V: TRBV7-8; J: TRBJ1-5; CDR3: CASSLGARNQPQHF
V: TRBV25-1; J: TRBJ1-4; CDR3: CASSGRDRGATNEKLFF
V: TRBV15; J: TRBJ2-2; CDR3: CATSRGMGAAAGELFF
V: TRBV5-1; J: TRBJ2-5; CDR3: CASSWGGGTIQETQYF
V: TRBV7-3; J: TRBJ2-1; CDR3: CASSSTGQGGEQFF
V: TRBV28; J: TRBJ1-4; CDR3: CASSLLSSSLVEKLFF
V: TRBV25-1; J: TRBJ2-7; CDR3: CASSEWSGGIYEQYF
V: TRBV27; J: TRBJ1-5; CDR3: CASSFGPRGPSNQPQHF
V: TRBV6-5; J: TRBJ2-7; CDR3: CASTAGFSYEQYF
V: TRBV28; J: TRBJ2-1; CDR3: CASSRAGTGSYNEQFF
V: TRBV13; J: TRBJ1-1; CDR3: CASSLGAGANTEAFF
V: TRBV7-8; J: TRBJ2-5; CDR3: CASVAGAGETQYF
V: TRBV24-1; J: TRBJ2-7; CDR3: CATSRGPYEQYF
V: TRBV19; J: TRBJ2-1; CDR3: CASSMQGAVNEQFF
V: TRBV7-2; J: TRBJ1-3; CDR3: CASSSTFSYSGNTIYF
V: TRBV29-1; J: TRBJ1-2; CDR3: CSVHRAVEGYTF
V: TRBV4-1; J: TRBJ2-6; CDR3: CASSQAQGHKGAKGANVLTF
V: TRBV3-1/TRBV3-2; J: TRBJ2-1; CDR3: CASRSGGGREQFF
V: TRBV27; J: TRBJ2-2; CDR3: CASRNRVYGELFF
V: TRBV30; J: TRBJ1-2; CDR3: CAWSARDRGGYTF
V: TRBV30; J: TRBJ1-6; CDR3: CAWSVGVTYFNSPLHF
V: TRBV18; J: TRBJ2-1; CDR3: CASSPLGVNDNEQFF
V: TRBV4-3; J: TRBJ2-7; CDR3: CASSQDSGGALKYF
V: TRBV7-9; J: TRBJ2-4; CDR3: CASASPENIQYF
V: TRBV27; J: TRBJ2-7; CDR3: CASSSWTQPGEQYF
V: TRBV2; J: TRBJ1-2; CDR3: CASSVIQGMALSNYGYTF
V: TRBV7-6; J: TRBJ2-7; CDR3: CASRSSDRGPGEQYF
V: TRBV12-3/TRBV12-4; J: TRBJ2-7; CDR3: CASGWRVDEQYF
V: TRBV5-1; J: TRBJ1-1; CDR3: CASSAQQGTEAFF
V: TRBV7-3; J: TRBJ2-2; CDR3: CASSFTTGVGELFF
V: TRBV19; J: TRBJ1-1; CDR3: CASSLLFGNTEAFF